The 5 T cell receptor beta chains listed next were all sequenced from one sample in a study of cytomegalovirus exposure and HLA in healthy donors (dated by TCRdb to about 2017). The library relied on the immunoSEQ multiplex PCR assay. For the multiplex PCR, a mixture combining 60 forward primers for TCR Vbeta segments and 13 reverse primers for TCR Jbeta segments was used. TCRdb took over this immuneACCESS table, retaining in-frame rearrangements with V and J assigned. Such tables are incomplete; in checked studies, under half of the missing clones stem from an unresolved V gene, and the remainder is unexplained. The table kept for this sample lists about 140,000 clones. In total, the top ten clones hold 2.2% of the sample. The sample taken for sequencing was PBMCs. All receptors come from a woman aged 18-29 years in good health and CMV-seronegative.

The chain has TRBV15 and TRBJ2-5, with TRBD1 identical over 11 bases. CDR1 LNHNV and CDR2 YYDKDF come from the germline V gene (reference sequence). V shed 5 bases and J 4 bases; nucleotides not matched to a gene: 6. This CDR3 region has 15 residues. As DNA, the CDR3 is TGTGCCACCAGCGGAGGGACAGGGGGATCAGAGACCCAGTACTTC. Translation gives CATSGGTGGSETQYF.

V gene TRBV27 combines with J gene TRBJ1-1, with D possibly TRBD1 on 5 matching bases. The CDR3 is 15 amino acids. Germline V lookup: CDR1 MNHEY, CDR2 SMNVEV (reference sequence). V was trimmed by 4 bases and J by 1 base, leaving 13 bases between them. The CDR3, as DNA: TGTGCCAGCAGTTCCAAAGGGGCCTCGAACACTGAAGCTTTCTTT. As protein: CASSSKGASNTEAFF.

V and J are TRBV19 and TRBJ2-5, with 8 bases that match TRBD2. J was trimmed by 2 bases and V by 3 bases; bases with no gene match: 8. The CDR3 contains 16 residues. CDR1 and CDR2 (germline): LNHDA, SQIVND (reference sequence). The CDR3 DNA sequence: TGTGCCAGTAGTATCCCGACTAGCGCGCAACAAGAGACCCAGTACTTC. Protein product: CASSIPTSAQQETQYF. Combining the CDR3 with reference TRBV19 and TRBJ2-5 gives the whole variable domain DGGITQSPKYLFRKEGQNVTLSCEQNLNHDAMYWYRQDPGQGLRLIYYSQIVNDFQKGDIAEGYSVSREKKESFPLTVTSAQKNPTAFYLCASSIPTSAQQETQYFGPGTRLLVL.

This sequence joins TRBV19 and TRBJ1-5, with D possibly matching TRBD1 (5 bases). Germline loops: CDR1 LNHDA, CDR2 SQIVND (reference sequence). Trimming pared 9 bases from V and 4 bases from J, leaving 7 bases between. The CDR3 contains 11 residues. CDR3 amino acids: CASGGNQPQHF. CDR3 sequence (DNA): TGTGCCAGCGGGGGGAATCAGCCCCAGCATTTT.

This rearrangement joins TRBV5-1 to TRBJ1-2; D unclear. The CDR3 loop spans 15 amino acids. V was trimmed by 0 bases and J by 4 bases, leaving 13 bases between them. Germline CDR1 and CDR2: SGHRS and YFSETQ. This CDR3 reads CASSLAVIGVYGYTF. Written as DNA, the CDR3 is TGCGCCAGCAGCTTGGCCGTGATCGGGGTCTATGGCTACACCTTC.